This record looks at one T cell receptor (beta chain) sequence and its context. This record comes from a study of CD4+ T cells in melanoma. V trimming: 7 bases; J trimming: 10 bases; junction bases outside the gene matches: 10. The V gene's germline CDR1 is SQVTM and CDR2 ANQGSEA. This CDR3 contains 13 residues. Method: immunoSEQ multiplex PCR; TCRdb's copy keeps in-frame clones and lacks some. The profile covers roughly 19,000 clones, with more than 70% appearing a single time and approximately 9.7% taken by the ten largest. The TCR was taken from a human donor with melanoma. The J gene is TRBJ1-6, the V gene TRBV29-1; 7 nucleotides match TRBD1. CDR3 sequence reads: CSATTGTGSPLHF. CDR3 in DNA: TGCAGCGCCACGACAGGGACGGGATCACCCCTCCACTTT.